This T cell receptor beta chain was documented in a study of cytomegalovirus exposure and HLA in healthy donors. Whole-study findings and limits: For cytomegalovirus status, the classifier reportedly gave diagnoses with high specificity and sensitivity.

This clone has only a few counts. Its antigen remains unknown. TCRdb's table, derived via immunoSEQ multiplex PCR, lists solely in-frame clones and lacks some. The sample contains 57,000 or so clones, roughly 94% of which appear only once. It was the approximately 120-subject validation cohort, separate from the 666-subject first cohort, to which the donors belonged. This clonotype was obtained from a man aged 18 to 30 in good health and CMV-seronegative. The sequenced material came from PBMCs.

In nucleotides, the CDR3 is TGTGCCAGCAGTGTATCTAGGACAGGGGTCGAGCAGTACTTC. It is translated as CASSVSRTGVEQYF. J is TRBJ2-7 and V is TRBV2; TRBD1 aligns across 9 bases. Losses at the gene ends were 4 bases for V and 6 bases for J; bases not matched to a gene: 7. Germline CDR1 reads SNHLY; CDR2 reads FYNNEI. The length of the CDR3 is 14 residues.